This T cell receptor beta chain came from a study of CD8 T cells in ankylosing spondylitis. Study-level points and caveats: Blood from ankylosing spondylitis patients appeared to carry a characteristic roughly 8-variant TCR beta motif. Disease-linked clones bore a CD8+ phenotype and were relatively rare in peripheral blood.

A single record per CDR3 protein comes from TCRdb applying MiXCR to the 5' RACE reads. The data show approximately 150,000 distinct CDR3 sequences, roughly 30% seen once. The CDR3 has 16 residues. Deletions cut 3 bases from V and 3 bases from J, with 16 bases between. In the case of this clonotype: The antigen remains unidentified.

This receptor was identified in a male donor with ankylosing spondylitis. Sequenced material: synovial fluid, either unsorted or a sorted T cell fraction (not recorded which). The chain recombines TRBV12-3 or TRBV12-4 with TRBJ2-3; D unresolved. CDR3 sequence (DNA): TGTGCCAGCAGTTTCGGCCTTAGCCTCGAAACAGATACGCAGTATTTT. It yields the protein CASSFGLSLETDTQYF.